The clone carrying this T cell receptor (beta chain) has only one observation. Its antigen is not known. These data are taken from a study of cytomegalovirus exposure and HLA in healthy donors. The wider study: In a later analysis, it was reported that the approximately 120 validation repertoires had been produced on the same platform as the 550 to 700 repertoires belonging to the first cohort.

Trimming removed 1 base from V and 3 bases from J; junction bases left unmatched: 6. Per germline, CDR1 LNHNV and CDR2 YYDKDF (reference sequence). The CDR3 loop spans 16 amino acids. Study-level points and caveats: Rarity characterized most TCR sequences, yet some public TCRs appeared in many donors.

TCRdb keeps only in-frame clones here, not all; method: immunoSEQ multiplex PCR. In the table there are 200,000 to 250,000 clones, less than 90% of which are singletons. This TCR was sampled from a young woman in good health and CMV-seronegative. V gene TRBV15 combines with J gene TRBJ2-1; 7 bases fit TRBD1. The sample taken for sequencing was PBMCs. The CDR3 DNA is TGTGCCACCAGCAGAGGAGACAGGGCTATCTACAATGAGCAGTTCTTC. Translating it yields CATSRGDRAIYNEQFF.